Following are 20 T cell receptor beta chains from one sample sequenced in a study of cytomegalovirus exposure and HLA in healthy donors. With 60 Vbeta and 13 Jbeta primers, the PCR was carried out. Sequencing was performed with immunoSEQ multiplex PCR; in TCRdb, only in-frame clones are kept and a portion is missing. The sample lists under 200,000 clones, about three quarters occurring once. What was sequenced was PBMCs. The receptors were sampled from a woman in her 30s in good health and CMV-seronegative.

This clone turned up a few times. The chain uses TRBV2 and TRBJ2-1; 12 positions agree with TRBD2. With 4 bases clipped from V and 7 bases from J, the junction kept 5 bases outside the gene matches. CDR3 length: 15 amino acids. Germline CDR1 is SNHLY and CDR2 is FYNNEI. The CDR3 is CASSVAGTSGNEQFF. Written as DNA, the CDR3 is TGTGCCAGCAGTGTTGCCGGGACTAGCGGGAATGAGCAGTTCTTC.

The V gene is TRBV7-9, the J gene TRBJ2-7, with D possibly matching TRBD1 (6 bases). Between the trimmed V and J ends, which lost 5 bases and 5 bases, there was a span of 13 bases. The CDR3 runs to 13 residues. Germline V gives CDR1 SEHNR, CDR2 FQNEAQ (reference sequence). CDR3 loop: CASSLRWDNEQYF. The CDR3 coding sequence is TGTGCCAGCAGCCTAAGGTGGGACAACGAGCAGTACTTC.

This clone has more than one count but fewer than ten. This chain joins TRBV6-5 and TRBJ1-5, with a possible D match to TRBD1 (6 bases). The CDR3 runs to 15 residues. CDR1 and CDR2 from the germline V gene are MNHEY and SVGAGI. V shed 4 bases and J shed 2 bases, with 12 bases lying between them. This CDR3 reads CASSFGGIGNQPQHF. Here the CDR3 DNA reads TGTGCCAGCAGTTTTGGGGGCATTGGCAATCAGCCCCAGCATTTT.

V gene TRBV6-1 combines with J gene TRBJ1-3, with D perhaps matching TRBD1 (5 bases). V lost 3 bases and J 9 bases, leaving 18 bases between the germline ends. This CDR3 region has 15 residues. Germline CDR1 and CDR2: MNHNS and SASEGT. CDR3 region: CASSDRQGRKSTIYF. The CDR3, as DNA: TGTGCCAGCAGTGACCGGCAGGGAAGGAAAAGCACCATATATTTT.

CDR3 DNA: TGTGCCAGCAGCTTAGCTTCCTTTACCGGGGAGCTGTTTTTT. It is translated as CASSLASFTGELFF. This chain uses TRBV11-3 with TRBJ2-2; D remains unclear. The length of the CDR3 is 14 residues. V was clipped by 1 base and J by 5 bases, with 8 bases between them. CDR1 and CDR2 (germline): SGHNT, YENEEA.

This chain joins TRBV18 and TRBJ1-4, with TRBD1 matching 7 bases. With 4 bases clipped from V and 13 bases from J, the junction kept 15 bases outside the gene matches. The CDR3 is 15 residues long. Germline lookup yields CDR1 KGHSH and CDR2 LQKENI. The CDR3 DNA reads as TGTGCCAGCTCACGGGAAACCGGGACAGCGAGCGGACTGTTTTTT. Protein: CASSRETGTASGLFF. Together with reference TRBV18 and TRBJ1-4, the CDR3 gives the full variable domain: NAGVMQNPRHLVRRRGQEARLRCSPMKGHSHVYWYRQLPEEGLKFMVYLQKENIIDESGMPKERFSAEFPKEGPSILRIQQVVRGDSAAYFCASSRETGTASGLFFGSGTQLSVL.

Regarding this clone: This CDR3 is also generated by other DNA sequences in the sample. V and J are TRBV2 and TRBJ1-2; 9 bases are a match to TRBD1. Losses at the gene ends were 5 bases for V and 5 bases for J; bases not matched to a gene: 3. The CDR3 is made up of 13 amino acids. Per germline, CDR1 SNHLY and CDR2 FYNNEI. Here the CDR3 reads CASSNGQGYGYTF. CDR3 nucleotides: TGTGCCAGCAGTAATGGACAGGGGTATGGCTACACCTTC.

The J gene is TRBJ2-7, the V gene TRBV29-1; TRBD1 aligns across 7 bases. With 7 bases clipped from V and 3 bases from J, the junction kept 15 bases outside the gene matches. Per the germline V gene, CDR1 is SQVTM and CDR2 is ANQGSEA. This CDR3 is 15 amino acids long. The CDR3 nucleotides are TGCAGCGCCTCTGGCAGGGGGTGGTGGGGCTACGAGCAGTACTTC. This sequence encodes CSASGRGWWGYEQYF.

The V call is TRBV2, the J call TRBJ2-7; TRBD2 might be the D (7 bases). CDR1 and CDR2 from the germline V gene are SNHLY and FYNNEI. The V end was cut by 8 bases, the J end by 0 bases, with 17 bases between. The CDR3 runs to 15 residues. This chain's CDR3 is CASVMEAGASYEQYF. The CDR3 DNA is TGTGCCAGCGTTATGGAGGCGGGGGCCTCCTACGAGCAGTACTTC.

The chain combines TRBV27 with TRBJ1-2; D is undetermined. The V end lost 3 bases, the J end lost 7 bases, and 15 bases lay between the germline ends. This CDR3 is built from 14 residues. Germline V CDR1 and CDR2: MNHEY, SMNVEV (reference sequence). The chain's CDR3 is CASSFSPGFSGYTF. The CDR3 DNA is TGTGCCAGCAGTTTTTCCCCGGGGTTCAGTGGCTACACCTTC.

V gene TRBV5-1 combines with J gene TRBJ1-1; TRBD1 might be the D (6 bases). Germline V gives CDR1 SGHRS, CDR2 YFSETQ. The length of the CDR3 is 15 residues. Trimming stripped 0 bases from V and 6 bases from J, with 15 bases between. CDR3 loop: CASSLVSGGGSEAFF. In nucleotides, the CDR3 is TGCGCCAGCAGCTTGGTGTCGGGGGGCGGGTCTGAAGCTTTCTTT.

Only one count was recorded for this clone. Here the CDR3 reads CASSGQTYEQYF. The CDR3 DNA reads TGTGCCAGCTCGGGACAGACCTACGAGCAGTACTTC. J is TRBJ2-7 and V is TRBV6-1, with 7 bases fitting TRBD1. The CDR3 loop spans 12 amino acids. Germline-derived CDR1 and CDR2 are MNHNS and SASEGT. The V segment lost 8 bases and the J segment 2 bases; nucleotides outside the gene matches: 3.

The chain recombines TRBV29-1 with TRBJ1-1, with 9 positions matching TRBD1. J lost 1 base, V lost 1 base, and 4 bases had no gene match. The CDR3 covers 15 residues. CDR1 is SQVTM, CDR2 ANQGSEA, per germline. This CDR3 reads CSVEGGQGWNTEAFF. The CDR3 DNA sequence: TGCAGCGTTGAAGGAGGACAGGGGTGGAACACTGAAGCTTTCTTT.

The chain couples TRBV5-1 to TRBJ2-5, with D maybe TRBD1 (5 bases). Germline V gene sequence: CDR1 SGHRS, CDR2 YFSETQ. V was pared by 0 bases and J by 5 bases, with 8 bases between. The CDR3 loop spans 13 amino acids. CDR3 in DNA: TGCGCCAGCAGCTTGGAGGCAGGGGAGACCCAGTACTTC. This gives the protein CASSLEAGETQYF.

The CDR3 reads CASSFGGDWGEQYF. In DNA form, the CDR3 reads TGCGCCAGCAGCTTTGGCGGGGACTGGGGGGAGCAGTACTTC. V usage is TRBV5-1 and J usage is TRBJ2-7; the D gene is possibly TRBD2 (6 bases). The CDR3 is 14 amino acids. CDR1 SGHRS and CDR2 YFSETQ come from the germline V gene. V was shortened by 2 bases and J by 7 bases, with 16 bases between the two germline ends.

The CDR3 region has the DNA TGCGCCAGCTCCACATCCCCGACAGGGAAATTTTCCTCCTACGAGCAGTACTTC. The encoded protein is CASSTSPTGKFSSYEQYF. The V gene is TRBV5-1, the J gene TRBJ2-7, with TRBD1 matching 7 bases. The CDR3 sequence is 18 residues long. V was clipped by 7 bases and J by 0 bases; unmatched bases: 19. CDR1 SGHRS and CDR2 YFSETQ come from the germline V gene.

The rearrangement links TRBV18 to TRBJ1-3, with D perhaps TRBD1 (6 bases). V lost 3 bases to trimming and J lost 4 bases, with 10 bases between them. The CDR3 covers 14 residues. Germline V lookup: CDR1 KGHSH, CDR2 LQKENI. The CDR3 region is CASSPDSGGNTIYF. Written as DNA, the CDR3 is TGTGCCAGCTCACCGGACAGTGGCGGAAACACCATATATTTT.

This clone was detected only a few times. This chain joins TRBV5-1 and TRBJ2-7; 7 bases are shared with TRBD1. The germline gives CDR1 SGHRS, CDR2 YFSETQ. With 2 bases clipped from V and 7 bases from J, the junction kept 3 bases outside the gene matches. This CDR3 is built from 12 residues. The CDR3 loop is CASSLQGSEQYF. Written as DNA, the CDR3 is TGCGCCAGCAGCTTACAGGGGAGTGAGCAGTACTTC.

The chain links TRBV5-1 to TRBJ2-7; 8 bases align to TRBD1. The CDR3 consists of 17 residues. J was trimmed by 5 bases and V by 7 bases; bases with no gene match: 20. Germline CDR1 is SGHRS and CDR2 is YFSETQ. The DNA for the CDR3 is TGCGCCAGCGGGGCCGGCCGCATTGGCAGGGGGCACGACGAGCAGTACTTC. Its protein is CASGAGRIGRGHDEQYF.

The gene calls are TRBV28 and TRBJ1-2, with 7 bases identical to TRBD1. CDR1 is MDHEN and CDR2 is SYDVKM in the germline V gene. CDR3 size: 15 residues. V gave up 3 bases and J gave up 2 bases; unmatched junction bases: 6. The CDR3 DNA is TGTGCCAGCAGTTTTGGGGACAGAGGGAACTATGGCTACACCTTC. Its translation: CASSFGDRGNYGYTF.